The next 14 T cell receptor beta chains were all read from a single sample in a study of neurological immune-mediated disorders (dated by TCRdb to the late 2010s). Library generation was performed with 5' RACE. Data came from an Illumina HiSeq 2500. The raw public reads went through TCRdb reprocessing: fastp at Q25, MiXCR clone calling, in-frame beta chains kept. Every entry covers one CDR3 protein and lists the most common genes and DNA from its rows. The sample table records roughly 75,000 distinct CDR3 sequences; 2.5% to 3% of these occur just once. In total, the top ten clones hold 0.9% to 1.4% of the sample. Sequenced sample: PBMCs. The receptors shown here come from a woman aged 25-40 years with multiple sclerosis.

This clonotype was seen ten or more times. The V and J genes are TRBV20-1 and TRBJ2-3, with TRBD2 as a possible D gene (6 bases). Between the trimmed V and J ends, which lost 3 bases and 5 bases, there was a span of 9 bases. The V gene's germline CDR1 is DFQATT and CDR2 SNEGSKA (reference sequence). The CDR3 has 12 residues. This chain's CDR3 is CSASGSGDTQYF. The CDR3 DNA reads TGCAGTGCTAGCGGGAGTGGAGATACGCAGTATTTT.

This clonotype was recorded many times. The DNA for the CDR3 is TGTGCCAGCAGCTTGGAAGGTATTAGCGGCCTTGGCACAGATACGCAGTATTTT. Translating it yields CASSLEGISGLGTDTQYF. The chain has TRBV5-6 and TRBJ2-3, with D maybe TRBD2 (6 bases). The CDR3 contains 18 residues. Trimming left V 0 bases short and J 1 base short, with 18 bases between. The germline V gene has CDR1 SGHDT and CDR2 YYEEEE.

This clonotype appeared many times. The V and J genes are TRBV20-1 and TRBJ2-1, with TRBD2 matching 8 bases. This CDR3 has 17 residues. The germline V gene encodes CDR1 DFQATT and CDR2 SNEGSKA (reference sequence). J lost 5 bases, V lost 0 bases, and 12 bases had no gene match. The CDR3: CSARDSPGSGVNNEQFF. In DNA form, the CDR3 reads TGCAGTGCTAGAGATTCCCCGGGTAGCGGGGTCAACAATGAGCAGTTCTTC.

At least ten counts were recorded for this clonotype. The chain is built from TRBV20-1 and TRBJ1-4, with 9 nucleotides matching TRBD1. Trimming at V came to 6 bases and at J to 3 bases, leaving 14 bases not matched to a gene. The CDR3 consists of 17 residues. The germline V gene has CDR1 DFQATT and CDR2 SNEGSKA (reference sequence). CDR3 nucleotides: TGCAGTGCCCTAGACCGACAGGGGGGGTATTCTAATGAAAAACTGTTTTTT. Amino acid sequence: CSALDRQGGYSNEKLFF.

This clonotype was recorded at least ten times. This chain connects TRBV28 to TRBJ2-7, with D possibly matching TRBD1 (6 bases). This CDR3 comprises 12 residues. V shed 8 bases and J shed 2 bases, with 10 bases lying between them. In germline, CDR1 is MDHEN, CDR2 SYDVKM. CDR3 nucleotides: TGTGCCAGCGGGGGACAACCCTACGAGCAGTACTTC. Protein sequence: CASGGQPYEQYF.

This clonotype was observed many times. V gene TRBV7-2 combines with J gene TRBJ2-2, with a possible D match to TRBD2 (6 bases). Germline CDR1 and CDR2: SGHTA and FQGNSA. V lost 6 bases and J lost 2, with 7 bases in between. CDR3 size: 13 residues. The CDR3 bases are TGTGCCAGCAGAGCGGGCAACACCGGGGAGCTGTTTTTT. Amino acids: CASRAGNTGELFF.

The sample holds many counts of this clonotype. The gene calls are TRBV3-1 and TRBJ2-1, with D unclear. Germline loops: CDR1 LGHDT, CDR2 YNNKEL (reference sequence). The CDR3 totals 12 residues. V was cut by 4 bases and J by 10 bases, with 11 bases left in between. The CDR3 sequence is CASSRGVSEQFF. As DNA, the CDR3 is TGTGCCAGCAGCCGAGGCGTCAGCGAGCAGTTCTTC.

In its sample, this clonotype was seen many times. The gene calls are TRBV5-1 and TRBJ2-3, with a tentative D call TRBD1 (5 bases). The ends were cut back, 4 bases at V and 4 bases at J, with 16 bases in the middle. The CDR3 length is 15 residues. Germline V gene sequence: CDR1 SGHRS, CDR2 YFSETQ. The CDR3 nucleotides read TGCGCCAGCAGCATCGGAAGCTCCAGGGCAGATACGCAGTATTTT. The encoded protein is CASSIGSSRADTQYF.

This clonotype was picked up many times. The rearrangement uses TRBV12-3 or TRBV12-4 and TRBJ1-5, with 7 bases aligning to TRBD1. The CDR3 covers 13 residues. J gave up 6 bases and V 6 bases, and 5 bases lay outside the gene matches. Written as DNA, the CDR3 is TGTGCCAGCAGGACACAGGGGTCTCAGCCCCAGCATTTT. Its protein is CASRTQGSQPQHF.

Ten or more counts support this clonotype. This chain links TRBV9 with TRBJ2-2, with TRBD2 as a possible D gene (6 bases). With 0 bases removed from V and 3 bases from J, the gap between germline ends came to 12 bases. CDR1 and CDR2 from the germline V gene are SGDLS and YYNGEE. CDR3 size: 16 residues. The CDR3 reads CASSVDGSLDTGELFF. The CDR3, as DNA: TGTGCCAGCAGCGTAGACGGGAGTCTTGACACCGGGGAGCTGTTTTTT.

This clonotype was counted many times. The chain couples TRBV7-6 to TRBJ1-4; D is possibly TRBD1 (5 bases). Germline V CDR1 and CDR2: SGHVS, FNYEAQ. This CDR3 is 14 amino acids long. V gave up 4 bases and J gave up 7 bases, with 13 bases separating them. CDR3 in DNA: TGTGCCAGCAGCTGGGGGATCGGGGGTGAAAAACTGTTTTTT. Amino acid sequence: CASSWGIGGEKLFF.

This clonotype was seen repeatedly, ten times or more. The rearrangement links TRBV14 to TRBJ2-1; TRBD2 is a possible D gene (5 bases). The germline V gene has CDR1 SGHDN and CDR2 FVKESK. The V end was cut by 3 bases, the J end by 8 bases, with 23 bases between. CDR3 length equals 17 residues. The CDR3 DNA reads as TGTGCCAGCAGCCAGCCCCCTGACTATAGGACCGGGGATGAGCAGTTCTTC. Protein: CASSQPPDYRTGDEQFF.

This clonotype was counted many times. V is TRBV24-1 and J is TRBJ2-1, with 8 bases lining up with TRBD1. The CDR3 spans 15 residues. V lost 4 bases to trimming and J lost 7 bases; unmatched junction nucleotides: 8. The V gene's germline CDR1 is KGHDR and CDR2 SFDVKD. The CDR3 loop is CATSEEVQGVNEQFF. The CDR3 coding sequence is TGTGCCACCAGTGAAGAGGTACAGGGGGTGAATGAGCAGTTCTTC.

This clonotype was seen repeatedly, ten times or more. J is TRBJ2-3 and V is TRBV12-3 or TRBV12-4; TRBD1 or TRBD2 may be the D gene (6 bases each). V lost 5 bases and J 2 bases, leaving 14 bases between the germline ends. There are 15 residues in the CDR3. Here the CDR3 reads CASSALGGPTDTQYF. Written as DNA, the CDR3 is TGTGCCAGCAGTGCCCTGGGGGGCCCCACAGATACGCAGTATTTT.